The 9 T cell receptor beta chains below were found in one sample sequenced in a study of blood T cell repertoires in COVID-19. The assay was immunoSEQ multiplex PCR, and TCRdb's table has in-frame clones only and misses some. Among 150,000 to 200,000 clones listed, about 84% were seen once. Sequencing was carried out using PBMCs or T cells enriched from blood (not recorded which). All receptors come from a man aged 50-59 years who had recovered from COVID-19.

This clone was recorded a few times. V gene TRBV6-4 combines with J gene TRBJ1-6; TRBD1 is a possible D gene (5 bases). This CDR3 contains 15 residues. Germline CDR1 reads MRHNA; CDR2 reads SNTAGT. The V end lost 6 bases, the J end lost 3 bases, and 12 bases lay between the germline ends. The CDR3 region has the DNA TGTGCCAGCAGAGAGCGGGGGGACTATAATTCACCCCTCCACTTT. This sequence encodes CASRERGDYNSPLHF.

V and J are TRBV7-9 and TRBJ2-5, with 8 bases lining up with TRBD1. Trimming at V came to 9 bases and at J to 8 bases, leaving 5 bases not matched to a gene. The CDR3 loop spans 11 amino acids. CDR1 is SEHNR and CDR2 is FQNEAQ in the germline V gene (reference sequence). In nucleotides, the CDR3 is TGTGCCAGTCAAGGACAGGGAACCCAGTACTTC. Residues: CASQGQGTQYF.

The rearrangement links TRBV11-2 to TRBJ1-3, with D unclear. The CDR3 has 14 amino acids. V was shortened by 4 bases and J by 0 bases, with 7 bases between the two germline ends. The germline gives CDR1 SGHAT, CDR2 FQNNGV. The CDR3 spells CASSSQISGNTIYF. Written as DNA, the CDR3 is TGTGCCAGCAGCTCACAGATCTCTGGAAACACCATATATTTT.

The rearrangement uses TRBV27 and TRBJ2-3, with 7 nucleotides matching TRBD2. Trimming at V came to 5 bases and at J to 0 bases, leaving 11 bases not matched to a gene. The CDR3 has 17 amino acids. In germline, CDR1 is MNHEY, CDR2 SMNVEV (reference sequence). This CDR3 reads CASSPLLAPGSTDTQYF. CDR3 sequence (DNA): TGTGCCAGCAGTCCCTTACTAGCGCCGGGGAGCACAGATACGCAGTATTTT.

The V call is TRBV12-3 or TRBV12-4, the J call TRBJ1-5; D ambiguous. The CDR3 contains 13 residues. V lost 5 bases, J lost 6 bases, and 11 bases lay in between. The CDR3 loop is CASSLGESQPQHF. CDR3 in DNA: TGTGCCAGCAGTCTGGGCGAGAGTCAGCCCCAGCATTTT.

The chain has TRBV4-1 and TRBJ1-2, with D perhaps matching TRBD1 (5 bases). The germline V gene encodes CDR1 MGHRA and CDR2 YSYEKL. V was trimmed by 0 bases and J by 4 bases, leaving 15 bases between them. This CDR3 has 16 residues. CDR3 sequence (DNA): TGCGCCAGCAGCCAAGATATGCGGCAGGGTGGCTATGGCTACACCTTC. Translated, it gives CASSQDMRQGGYGYTF.

V usage is TRBV6-5 and J usage is TRBJ1-4, with 10 bases lining up with TRBD1. The junction had 6 bases not matched to a gene; V was cut back by 6 bases and J by 5 bases. The CDR3 totals 15 residues. CDR1 is MNHEY and CDR2 is SVGAGI in the germline V gene. For the CDR3, the DNA is TGTGCCAGCAGCTCCCCGGGACAGGGGAATGAAAAACTGTTTTTT. Translated, it gives CASSSPGQGNEKLFF.

This clone was detected only once. The rearrangement uses TRBV18 and TRBJ2-7; 8 nucleotides agree with TRBD1. V lost 3 bases and J lost 4; bases outside the gene matches: 8. The CDR3 covers 15 residues. From germline, CDR1 is KGHSH and CDR2 LQKENI. The CDR3 reads CASSPEQGVKYEQYF. The CDR3 nucleotides are TGTGCCAGCTCACCCGAACAGGGGGTTAAATACGAGCAGTACTTC.

The rearrangement uses TRBV2 and TRBJ1-2; D is ambiguous. V was shortened by 7 bases and J by 9 bases, with 12 bases between the two germline ends. The CDR3 is 11 amino acids. Germline V gene lookup returns CDR1 SNHLY and CDR2 FYNNEI. CDR3 region: CASTVLTSYTF. As DNA, the CDR3 is TGTGCCAGCACCGTACTGACTAGCTACACCTTC. The full variable domain, with the rest looked up from reference TRBV2 and TRBJ1-2, is EPEVTQTPSHQVTQMGQEVILRCVPISNHLYFYWYRQILGQKVEFLVSFYNNEISEKSEIFDDQFSVERPDGSNFTLKIRSTKLEDSAMYFCASTVLTSYTFGSGTRLTVV.